This TCR beta chain was found in a study of CD8 T cell repertoires and HIV-1 epitope variants. Whole-study context: Controls were a CMV, EBV and flu peptide pool, Ebola AY9 negative control, and no-peptide well. The baseline condition was 1M T cells left uncultured. Study-level results: Fewer than ten TCR beta clonotypes were antigen-specific, 5 to 7 apparently recognizing autologous or escape variants.

V was cut by 8 bases and J by 7 bases, with 18 bases left in between. The CDR3 has 13 residues. The germline gives CDR1 LNHDA, CDR2 SQIVND (reference sequence). On this clone itself: The antigen remains undetermined.

The table came from immunoSEQ multiplex PCR; TCRdb's copy has only in-frame clones and leaves some out. The data contain about 4,300 clones, about 65% of them seen just once; the ten biggest clones take up 40% to 55%. The rearrangement uses TRBV19 and TRBJ2-7; D is ambiguous. This TCR came from a male donor with HIV. The sequenced material came from cultured CD8+ T cells derived from PBMCs. This CDR3 reads CASSPGPQREQYF. In DNA form, the CDR3 reads TGTGCCAGTTCCCCCGGACCCCAACGGGAGCAGTACTTC.